The clone carrying this T cell receptor beta chain came up a few times. Next came a second PCR, run for roughly 6 to 11 cycles, which used a sample-barcoded 5' primer along with a J-beta primer mix. Tags on each cDNA molecule came from a template-switch adaptor with 12 random nucleotides. TCRdb analysed the 5' RACE reads with MiXCR anew, one entry per CDR3 protein. The sample has approximately 800,000 distinct CDR3 sequences; 35% to 50% are singletons. The germline V gene has CDR1 DFQATT and CDR2 SNEGSKA (reference sequence). CDR3 size: 17 residues. The J segment lost 1 base and the V segment lost 3 bases, leaving 11 bases of the junction unmatched. The sample is drawn from a study of blood T cells in healthy people across ages. All donors came from Russia, were Caucasian and healthy, and spanned ages about 6 to 100. PBMCs were isolated at a quantity of at least 7 million per sample.

This TCR derives from a man older than 75 in good health. The gene calls are TRBV20-1 and TRBJ2-3; 9 bases align to TRBD2. Material for sequencing was blood. Here the CDR3 reads CSASPRSGRPRTDTQYF. The CDR3 nucleotides read TGCAGTGCTAGCCCCCGCAGCGGGAGGCCCCGCACAGATACGCAGTATTTT.